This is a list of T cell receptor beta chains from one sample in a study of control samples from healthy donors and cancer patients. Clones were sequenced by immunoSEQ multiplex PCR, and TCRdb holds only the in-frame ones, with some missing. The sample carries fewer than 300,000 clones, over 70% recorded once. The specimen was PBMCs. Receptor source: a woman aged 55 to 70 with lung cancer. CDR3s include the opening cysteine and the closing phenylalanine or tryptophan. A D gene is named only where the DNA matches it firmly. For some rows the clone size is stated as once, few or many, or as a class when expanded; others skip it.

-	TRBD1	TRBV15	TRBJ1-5	TGTGCCACCAGCAGAGGACAGGGGTATACCTCGGCCCAGCATTTT	CATSRGQGYTSAQHF
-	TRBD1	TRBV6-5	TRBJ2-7	TGTGCCAGCAGGAGGGGGACAGTCGACGAGCAGTACTTC	CASRRGTVDEQYF
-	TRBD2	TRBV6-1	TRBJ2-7	TGTGCCAGCAGTGCCGGGACTAGCGGGGGGGCCGTGTCCTACGAGCAGTACTTC	CASSAGTSGGAVSYEQYF
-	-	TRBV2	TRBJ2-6	TGTGCCAGCAGAATACAGGGATGGGGGGCCAACGTCCTGACTTTC	CASRIQGWGANVLTF
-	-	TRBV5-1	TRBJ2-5	TGCGCCAGCAGCTTCGGGGCCCGAGAGACCCAGTACTTC	CASSFGARETQYF
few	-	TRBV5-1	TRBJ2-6	TGCGCCAGCAGCTTGTCGACAGGCTCTGGGGCCAACGTCCTGACTTTC	CASSLSTGSGANVLTF
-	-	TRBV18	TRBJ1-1	TGTGCCAGCTCACTCGAACAGGGATTAACGAACACTGAAGCTTTCTTT	CASSLEQGLTNTEAFF
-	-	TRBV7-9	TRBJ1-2	TGTGCCAGCAGCTCCACAGGGAGTCATCATGGCTACACCTTC	CASSSTGSHHGYTF
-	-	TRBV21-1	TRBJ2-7	TGTGCCAGCAGCAAAGATCAGCTTCCGCTCTACGAGCAGTACTTC	CASSKDQLPLYEQYF
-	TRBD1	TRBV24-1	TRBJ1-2	TGTGCCACCAGTGATCCCTCAGGGGGGGGCAAGAGCTATGGCTACACCTTC	CATSDPSGGGKSYGYTF
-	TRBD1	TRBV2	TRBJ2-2	TGTGCCAGCAGGGCGGTAGGACAGGGCTTCGCGAACACCGGGGAGCTGTTTTTT	CASRAVGQGFANTGELFF
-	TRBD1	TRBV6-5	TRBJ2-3	TGTGCCAGCACCCGACAGGGGGCGGCAGATACGCAGTATTTT	CASTRQGAADTQYF
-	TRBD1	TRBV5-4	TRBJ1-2	TGTGCCAGCAGCTTAGGCTACGGGACAGGCTATGGCTACACCTTC	CASSLGYGTGYGYTF
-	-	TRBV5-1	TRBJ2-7	TGCGCCAGCAGCTTGGACAACACCCCCTACGAGCAGTACTTC	CASSLDNTPYEQYF
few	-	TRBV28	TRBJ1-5	TGTGCCAGCAGTAGGTGGGGGAATAGCAATCAGCCCCAGCATTTT	CASSRWGNSNQPQHF
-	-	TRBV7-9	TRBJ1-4	TGTGCCAGCAGCCGTGGAAACATTAATGAAAAACTGTTTTTT	CASSRGNINEKLFF
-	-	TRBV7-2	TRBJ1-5	TGTGCCAGCAGCTTAAGGTCCGGGGTTCTGAATCAGCCCCAGCATTTT	CASSLRSGVLNQPQHF
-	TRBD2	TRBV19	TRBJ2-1	TGTGCCACCACTAGCGGGTCCACCCGACAATTTGAGCAGTTCTTC	CATTSGSTRQFEQFF
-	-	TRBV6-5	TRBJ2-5	TGTGCCAGCAGGGAGGACAGTAGAAAGACCCAGTACTTC	CASREDSRKTQYF
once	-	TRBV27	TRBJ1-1	TGTGCCAGCAGTTTATATCAGGGTCTGGACACTGAAGCTTTCTTT	CASSLYQGLDTEAFF
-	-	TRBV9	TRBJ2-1	TGTGCCAGCAGCGTTGCCGGAGTAGTTGATAGAGATGAGCAGTTCTTC	CASSVAGVVDRDEQFF
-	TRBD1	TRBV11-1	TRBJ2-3	TGTGCCAGCACCCTTGACCATTACAGGGGCAATACGCAGTATTTT	CASTLDHYRGNTQYF
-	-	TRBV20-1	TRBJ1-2	TGCAGTGCTAGTGGAGACAGCTATGGCTACACCTTC	CSASGDSYGYTF
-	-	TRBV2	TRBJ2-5	TGTGCCAGCAGTTGGTTCGCAGGAGAAGAGACCCAGTACTTC	CASSWFAGEETQYF
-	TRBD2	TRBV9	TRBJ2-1	TGTGCCAGCAGCGGAACGGAGCGGGGGCCCAGCTCCTACAATGAGCAGTTCTTC	CASSGTERGPSSYNEQFF